This T cell receptor beta chain originates from a study of graft-versus-host responses after intestinal transplantation. V dropped 3 bases and J dropped 13 bases, with 13 bases sitting between them. CDR3 length equals 11 residues. Germline V gene sequence: CDR1 MDHEN, CDR2 SYDVKM. Libraries were prepared by immunoSEQ multiplex PCR; TCRdb keeps only in-frame clonotypes and omits some of them. Counted here are about 93,000 clones, about four fifths occurring once; the ten biggest clones make up 0.65% to 0.95%. Concerning this clone: Antigen unknown.

This chain links TRBV28 with TRBJ2-7; D possibly corresponds to TRBD2 (5 bases). This TCR derives from a human donor who received an intestinal transplant. The sequencing here drew on unstimulated CD4+ T cells sorted from spleen or lymph node cells, taken before intestinal transplant. The CDR3 coding sequence is TGTGCCAGCAGTTTGGGAGCCGATCGTTACTTC. Translation gives CASSLGADRYF.